The following is a TCR beta chain sequence with its context. The CDR3 runs 12 residues. Trimming took 6 bases from V and 7 from J; bases not matched to a gene: 4. Germline loops: CDR1 KGHSH, CDR2 LQKENI. The sample belongs to a study of blood T cell repertoires in COVID-19. The authors' processing: Amplified reference gene primers provided the basis for estimating nucleated cell counts. The repertoire was sequenced with immunoSEQ multiplex PCR; TCRdb's copy has only in-frame clones and lacks some. V, J and clone size reflect that table, while D and trimming were determined from the DNA. The data contain roughly 260,000 clones, roughly 86% of them seen just once; the ten biggest clones take up around 10%.

This TCR was sampled from a woman under 40 with COVID-19, enrolled during active disease. The sequenced sample was peripheral blood. V usage is TRBV18 and J usage is TRBJ2-7, with 9 bases fitting TRBD1. The CDR3 DNA follows: TGTGCCAGCTCCCCTGGACAGGGGGAGCAGTACTTC. This codes for CASSPGQGEQYF.